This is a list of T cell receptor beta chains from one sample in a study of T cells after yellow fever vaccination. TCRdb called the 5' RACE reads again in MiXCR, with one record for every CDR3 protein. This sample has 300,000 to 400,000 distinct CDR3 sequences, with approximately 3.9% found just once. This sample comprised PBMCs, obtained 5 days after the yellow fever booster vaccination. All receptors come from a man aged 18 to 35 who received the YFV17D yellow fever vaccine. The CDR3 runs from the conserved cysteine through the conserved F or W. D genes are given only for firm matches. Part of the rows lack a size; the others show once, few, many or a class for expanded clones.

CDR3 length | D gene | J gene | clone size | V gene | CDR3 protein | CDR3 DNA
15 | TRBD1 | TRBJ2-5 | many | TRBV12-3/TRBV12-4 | CASSWAGQADETQYF | TGTGCCAGCAGTTGGGCGGGACAGGCCGATGAGACCCAGTACTTC
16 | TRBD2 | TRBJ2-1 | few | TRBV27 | CASSLGLAGGLDEQFF | TGTGCCAGCAGTTTGGGACTAGCGGGGGGTTTGGATGAGCAGTTCTTC
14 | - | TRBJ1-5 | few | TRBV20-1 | CSARDPAGLEPQHF | TGCAGTGCTAGAGATCCGGCAGGCCTGGAGCCCCAGCATTTT
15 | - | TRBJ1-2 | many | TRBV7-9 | CASSFTGGPYYGYTF | TGTGCCAGCAGCTTCACCGGGGGTCCCTACTATGGCTACACCTTC
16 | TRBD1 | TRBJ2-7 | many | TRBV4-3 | CASSQGSPGQGNEQYF | TGCGCCAGCAGCCAAGGAAGCCCGGGACAGGGGAACGAGCAGTACTTC
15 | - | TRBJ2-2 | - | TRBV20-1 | CSAIGQTVNTGELFF | TGCAGTGCTATAGGACAGACAGTCAACACCGGGGAGCTGTTTTTT
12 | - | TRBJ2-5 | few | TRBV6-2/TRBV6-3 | CASSYFGETQYF | TGTGCCAGCAGTTACTTTGGAGAGACCCAGTACTTC
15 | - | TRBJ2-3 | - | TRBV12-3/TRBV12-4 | CASTPFRGWTDTQYF | TGTGCCAGCACCCCCTTCAGGGGTTGGACAGATACGCAGTATTTT
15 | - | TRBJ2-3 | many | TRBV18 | CASSPRQHLTDTQYF | TGTGCCAGCTCACCCCGACAGCACCTCACAGATACGCAGTATTTT
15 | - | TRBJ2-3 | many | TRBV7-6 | CASSLQVAGTDTQYF | TGTGCCAGCAGCTTACAGGTCGCCGGCACAGATACGCAGTATTTT
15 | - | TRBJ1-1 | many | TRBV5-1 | CASSSDFQENTEAFF | TGCGCCAGCAGCTCGGACTTTCAGGAAAACACTGAAGCTTTCTTT
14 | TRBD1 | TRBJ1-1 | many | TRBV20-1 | CSARRGGPNTEAFF | TGCAGTGCCCGGCGAGGGGGCCCGAACACTGAAGCTTTCTTT
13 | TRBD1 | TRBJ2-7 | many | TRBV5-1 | CASSEGTGSEQYF | TGCGCCAGCAGCGAGGGGACAGGGAGCGAGCAGTACTTC
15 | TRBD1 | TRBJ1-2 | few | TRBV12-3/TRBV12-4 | CASSPSQGAASGYTF | TGTGCCAGCAGTCCCTCACAGGGGGCGGCAAGTGGCTACACCTTC
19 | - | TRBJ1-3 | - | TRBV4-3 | CASSTRRSQRGIAGNTIYF | TGCGCCAGCAGCACCCGGCGATCCCAGCGGGGAATCGCTGGAAACACCATATATTTT
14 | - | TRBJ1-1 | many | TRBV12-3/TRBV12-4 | CASSVVRGGTEAFF | TGTGCCAGCAGTGTCGTCAGGGGCGGGACTGAAGCTTTCTTT
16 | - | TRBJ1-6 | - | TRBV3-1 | CASSQVSGGRDSPLHF | TGTGCCAGCAGCCAGGTGTCCGGGGGGCGCGATTCACCCCTCCACTTT
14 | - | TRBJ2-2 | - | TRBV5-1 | CASRISANTGELFF | TGCGCCAGCAGAATCAGCGCGAACACCGGGGAGCTGTTTTTT
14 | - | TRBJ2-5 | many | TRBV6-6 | CASRRGGSPETQYF | TGTGCCAGCCGCAGAGGAGGTTCCCCAGAGACCCAGTACTTC
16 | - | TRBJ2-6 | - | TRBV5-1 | CASSLNDGSGANVLTF | TGCGCCAGCAGCCTGAACGATGGCTCTGGGGCCAACGTCCTGACTTTC
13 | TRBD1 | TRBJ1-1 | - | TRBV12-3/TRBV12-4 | CASSRDRAAEAFF | TGTGCCAGCAGTCGGGACAGGGCGGCTGAAGCTTTCTTT
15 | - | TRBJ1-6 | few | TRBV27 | CASSLSGRGNSPLHF | TGTGCCAGCAGTTTATCGGGCAGGGGAAATTCACCCCTCCACTTT
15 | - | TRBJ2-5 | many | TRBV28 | CASSPEGVWKETQYF | TGTGCCAGCAGCCCAGAAGGGGTCTGGAAAGAGACCCAGTACTTC
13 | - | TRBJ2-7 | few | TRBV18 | CASSWDGTYEQYF | TGTGCCAGCTCTTGGGACGGAACCTACGAGCAGTACTTC
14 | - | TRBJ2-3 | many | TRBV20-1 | CSAPMGTSTDTQYF | TGCAGTGCCCCGATGGGGACGAGCACAGATACGCAGTATTTT
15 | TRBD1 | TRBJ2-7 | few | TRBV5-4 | CASSVDPGQGNEQYF | TGTGCCAGCAGCGTAGACCCGGGACAGGGAAACGAGCAGTACTTC
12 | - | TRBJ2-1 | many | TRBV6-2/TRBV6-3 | CASSYGVVEQFF | TGTGCCAGCAGTTACGGGGTGGTTGAGCAGTTCTTC
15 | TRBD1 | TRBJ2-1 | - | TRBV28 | CASSEQGGSYNEQFF | TGTGCCAGCAGTGAACAGGGGGGCTCCTACAATGAGCAGTTCTTC
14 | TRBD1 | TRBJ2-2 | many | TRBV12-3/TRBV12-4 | CASRLGQGRRELFF | TGTGCCAGCAGACTCGGACAGGGAAGGCGGGAGCTGTTTTTT
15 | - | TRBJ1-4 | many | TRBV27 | CASSFMPDRNEKLFF | TGTGCCAGCAGTTTCATGCCAGACCGAAATGAAAAACTGTTTTTT
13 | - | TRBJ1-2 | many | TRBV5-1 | CANLAAQGYGYTF | TGCGCCAACCTGGCCGCTCAGGGGTATGGCTACACCTTC
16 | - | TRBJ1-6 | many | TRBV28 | CASSLSRGSYNSPLHF | TGTGCCAGCAGTTTATCTAGGGGGTCCTATAATTCACCCCTCCACTTT
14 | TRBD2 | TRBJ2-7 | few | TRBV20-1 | CSATAGGPPLEQYF | TGCAGTGCTACTGCGGGGGGCCCCCCCCTCGAGCAGTACTTC
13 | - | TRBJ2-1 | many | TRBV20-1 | CSASLPPYNEQFF | TGCAGTGCTAGCCTCCCTCCCTACAATGAGCAGTTCTTC
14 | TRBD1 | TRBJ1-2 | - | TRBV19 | CATIPRQGIHGYTF | TGTGCCACAATTCCACGACAGGGGATCCATGGCTACACCTTC